The rows below give T cell receptor beta chains drawn from one sample of a study of shared clonotypes between healthy human individuals. This table comes from immunoSEQ multiplex PCR, and its TCRdb copy is limited to in-frame clones, with some not included. The sample records 1.4 million or so clones, about 98.5% being singletons. What was sequenced was naive CD4+ T cells sorted from blood. All receptors come from a man aged 25 to 45 in good health. CDR3s leave out the opening cysteine and the closing phenylalanine or tryptophan. D genes are given only for firm matches. Expanded clones get a size class; other rows say once, few or many, or leave the size out.

V	size	J	D	CDR3
TRBV6-5	.	TRBJ2-5	.	ASSYSRLTLQETQY
TRBV15	.	TRBJ1-1	.	ATSGDVNTEAF
TRBV6-1	.	TRBJ2-7	TRBD2	ASSEATSGRDVAY
TRBV14	.	TRBJ2-7	.	ASSPRGGSEQY
TRBV6-1	.	TRBJ2-7	.	ASAGWQDHEQY
TRBV19	.	TRBJ1-4	.	ASSMAGFATNEKLF
TRBV19	.	TRBJ2-1	.	ASSISQAASYNEQF
TRBV27	.	TRBJ1-1	.	ASSPLTGNTEAF
TRBV7-6	.	TRBJ2-7	.	ASSLSRSSYEQY
TRBV5-4	.	TRBJ1-3	TRBD1	ASSRGQGNTIY
TRBV14	once	TRBJ2-1	TRBD2	ASSILAGVDEQF
TRBV25-1	.	TRBJ2-7	.	ASSLAYDYEQY
TRBV6-5	once	TRBJ2-7	.	ASRNGEREQY
TRBV5-4	.	TRBJ2-2	TRBD2	ASSLPGLAGAGELF
TRBV15	.	TRBJ2-1	.	ATSRAMEAYNEQF
TRBV5-4	.	TRBJ2-7	.	ASSLAGQAVSDEQY
TRBV7-9	once	TRBJ2-5	TRBD2	ASRSPPGAGVMGQETQY
TRBV7-2	.	TRBJ1-2	TRBD1	ASSTQGAYGYT
TRBV7-2	.	TRBJ2-3	.	ASTRDWTSTDTQY
TRBV19	.	TRBJ2-7	.	ASSGRLGGYEQY
TRBV11-2	.	TRBJ2-3	.	ASSLGLGQLSTDTQY
TRBV5-6	.	TRBJ2-7	.	ASSRQTYEQY
TRBV10-2	.	TRBJ2-1	.	ASSEGVEQF
TRBV19	.	TRBJ2-6	.	ASSISRGASGANVLT
TRBV2	.	TRBJ2-1	.	ASSDGGSYNEQF
TRBV9	.	TRBJ2-7	TRBD2	ASSVGLAGNYEQY
TRBV5-4	.	TRBJ1-1	TRBD1	ASSPQTGTMNTEAF
TRBV30	.	TRBJ1-4	.	AWSSRDEKLF
TRBV6-5	once	TRBJ2-1	.	ASSPGRVREQF
TRBV28	.	TRBJ2-3	TRBD2	ASSSSGRGPDTQY
TRBV5-1	.	TRBJ2-2	TRBD2	ASSIGTSAHIAGELF
TRBV2	once	TRBJ2-1	.	ASSFYQSNEQF
TRBV7-6	once	TRBJ2-5	.	ASSLNGYQETQY
TRBV7-9	.	TRBJ1-1	.	ASSLGGRAF
TRBV28	.	TRBJ2-1	TRBD2	ASSSAGLGDYNEQF
TRBV27	.	TRBJ2-7	.	ASSLTRLGLYEQY
TRBV5-1	.	TRBJ2-1	.	ASMELGSSYNEQF